This TCR beta chain was captured in a study of T cell responses to AZD1222 COVID-19 vaccine. Study outcomes and limitations: CD4 TCRs associated with vaccination spanned spike, dominating at 160-218 and 743-854.

This clone has just one count. The antigen remains undetermined. The V end was cut by 5 bases, the J end by 2 bases, with 9 bases between. There are 13 residues in the CDR3. The germline V gene has CDR1 SGHTA and CDR2 FQGNSA. This table comes from immunoSEQ multiplex PCR, and its TCRdb copy is limited to in-frame clones, with some not included. The sample yields around 69,000 clones, 84% seen once. The sample here was peripheral blood, taken on day 0 of AZD1222 vaccination. This sequence originates from an adult in good health. The gene calls are TRBV7-2 and TRBJ1-2; no clear D. CDR3 loop: CASSPSGNYGYTF. CDR3 nucleotide sequence: TGTGCCAGCAGCCCGTCGGGAAACTATGGCTACACCTTC.